The table lists the clone carrying this T cell receptor beta chain with a few counts. Its antigen remains unknown. Template switching introduced a universal primer site, and the cDNA bore unique molecular identifiers. TCRdb independently ran MiXCR on the 5' RACE reads; one entry per CDR3 protein. The data show approximately 630,000 distinct CDR3 sequences, under 8.5% seen once. Per germline, CDR1 SEHNR and CDR2 FQNEAQ (reference sequence). Trimming removed 5 bases at V and 6 bases at J, with 19 bases between. The length of the CDR3 is 16 residues. The sample comes from a study of identical twins. General study findings and limits: High-abundance cord blood beta clonotypes had fewer insertions; memory repertoires showed none. Sharing of beta out-of-frame sequences by twins showed a weaker excess. Not following the same donors, the study drew its conclusions from cross-sectional statistical analysis.

The same data also went into a second study, on yellow fever vaccine responses in identical twins.

This TCR came from a young woman in good health. Sequenced sample: PBMCs. The gene calls are TRBV7-9 and TRBJ2-2; unclear D gene. CDR3 DNA sequence: TGTGCCAGCAGCCCTCGAACCGCACAATTGGCCGGGGAGCTGTTTTTT. This codes for CASSPRTAQLAGELFF.